Listed below are T cell receptor beta chains from one sample, sequenced in a study of Ad26.COV2.S vaccination and SARS-CoV-2 variants. Generated by immunoSEQ multiplex PCR, the TCRdb table keeps only in-frame clones and is missing some. The data contain around 350,000 clones, about 92% of them singletons. Source: peripheral blood, taken after recovery from COVID-19. Receptors originate from a human donor who had recovered from COVID-19. Each CDR3 is given without its conserved first and last residue. Only part of the rows carry a size: once, few, many, or a class if the clone is expanded.

J: TRBJ2-2
size: NA
V: TRBV7-9
CDR3: ASSLLPGLIGSGELF

J: TRBJ2-1
size: NA
V: TRBV4-1
CDR3: ASSRTGQGAYNEQF

J: TRBJ1-6
size: NA
V: TRBV28
CDR3: ASSLQSRVRSPLH

J: TRBJ1-6
size: NA
V: TRBV9
CDR3: ASSLRDRASPLH

J: TRBJ2-5
size: NA
V: TRBV7-3
CDR3: ASSTVLGETQY

J: TRBJ2-7
size: NA
V: TRBV5-1
CDR3: ASSSGLDRAARYEQY

J: TRBJ2-1
size: NA
V: TRBV5-6
CDR3: ASSRTGLDPNEQF

J: TRBJ2-5
size: NA
V: TRBV15
CDR3: ATSRDLSGLGETQY

J: TRBJ1-1
size: NA
V: TRBV5-1
CDR3: ASSSDMNAEAF

J: TRBJ2-4
size: NA
V: TRBV14
CDR3: ASSPFQQGVAKNIQY

J: TRBJ2-3
size: once
V: TRBV21-1
CDR3: ASSLGIAGVTDTQY

J: TRBJ2-1
size: NA
V: TRBV5-6
CDR3: ASSLVDSDKQF

J: TRBJ2-1
size: NA
V: TRBV27
CDR3: ASSLLGQANNEQF

J: TRBJ1-1
size: NA
V: TRBV7-2
CDR3: ASSLVGNTEAF

J: TRBJ2-3
size: NA
V: TRBV10-1
CDR3: ASSEQGVGTQY

J: TRBJ1-1
size: NA
V: TRBV6-1
CDR3: ASSEDPNTEAF

J: TRBJ1-5
size: few
V: TRBV6-2/TRBV6-3
CDR3: ASSTDGAVFQPQH

J: TRBJ1-2
size: NA
V: TRBV4-1
CDR3: ASSQEGQNYGYT

J: TRBJ1-2
size: NA
V: TRBV5-4
CDR3: ASSFPVNYGYT

J: TRBJ2-4
size: NA
V: TRBV12-3/TRBV12-4
CDR3: ASNFGGNIQY

J: TRBJ2-2
size: NA
V: TRBV5-1
CDR3: ASSSSTGEPTGELF

J: TRBJ1-5
size: NA
V: TRBV5-1
CDR3: ASSPGTSSNQPQH

J: TRBJ2-1
size: NA
V: TRBV19
CDR3: ASSIGGTVYNEQF

J: TRBJ1-1
size: NA
V: TRBV5-4
CDR3: ASSLGEMNTEAF

J: TRBJ1-2
size: NA
V: TRBV5-4
CDR3: ASSLARGLYGYT

J: TRBJ1-2
size: once
V: TRBV7-9
CDR3: ASSLPSGTPYGYT

J: TRBJ2-7
size: NA
V: TRBV5-6
CDR3: ASSLGGGEGYEQY

J: TRBJ1-2
size: NA
V: TRBV7-9
CDR3: ASSNPGPFFGYT

J: TRBJ2-5
size: NA
V: TRBV5-1
CDR3: ASSSRGLAGGYQETQY

J: TRBJ2-2
size: NA
V: TRBV11-3
CDR3: ASSLGGTNTGELF

J: TRBJ2-7
size: NA
V: TRBV10-1
CDR3: ASSGILGASSYEQY

J: TRBJ2-6
size: once
V: TRBV18
CDR3: ASSVQSGANVLT

J: TRBJ2-7
size: few
V: TRBV28
CDR3: ASRVGGVHEQY

J: TRBJ2-1
size: NA
V: TRBV7-2
CDR3: ASSLDRVGEQF

J: TRBJ1-4
size: NA
V: TRBV3-1/TRBV3-2
CDR3: ASSRLDTFNEKLF

J: TRBJ2-4
size: NA
V: TRBV5-1
CDR3: ASSLRGNIQY

J: TRBJ2-7
size: NA
V: TRBV6-5
CDR3: ASSYRAEQGEQY

J: TRBJ2-5
size: NA
V: TRBV3-1/TRBV3-2
CDR3: ASSQDNREAETQY

J: TRBJ2-3
size: once
V: TRBV7-3
CDR3: ASSSDRGADTQY

J: TRBJ1-1
size: NA
V: TRBV12-3/TRBV12-4
CDR3: ASSLGLNTEAF

J: TRBJ1-4
size: NA
V: TRBV11-2
CDR3: ASSTSGIANEKLF